The TCR beta chain under discussion was sequenced for a study of blood T cells in healthy people across ages. Study findings and constraints: Age brought a roughly linear fall in TCR beta diversity measured per million T cells. One million T cells yielded diversity estimates that were considered underestimates.

The germline gives CDR1 LGHNA, CDR2 YNFKEQ. The ends were cut back, 0 bases at V and 10 bases at J, with 13 bases in the middle. CDR3 length: 14 amino acids. Comments on this clonotype: Its antigen is not known.

All donors came from Russia, were Caucasian and healthy, and spanned ages roughly 6 to 100. They isolated at least 6 million PBMCs from each sample. PCR was performed a second time for roughly 6 to 12 cycles using a sample-barcoded 5' primer and a J-beta primer mix. MiXCR was run by TCRdb on the 5' RACE reads, yielding one entry per CDR3 protein. This sample has about 680,000 distinct CDR3 sequences, with more than 40% found just once. The chain couples TRBV4-2 to TRBJ2-1, with a tentative D call TRBD2 (5 bases). Sequencing was done on a sample of blood. This clonotype was obtained from a woman aged 60-70 years in good health. This CDR3 reads CASSQEVGSAEQFF. In DNA, the CDR3 is TGTGCCAGCAGCCAAGAGGTTGGTAGCGCCGAGCAGTTCTTC.